This TCR beta chain was obtained from a study of human versus mouse CDR3 diversity and MHC coevolution. Study-wide context: Reportedly, immunoSEQ detects one in 200,000 T cells with minimized PCR bias. Study conclusions and caveats: In humans, T-cell selection involved six or seven MHC II alleles.

This CDR3 has 15 residues. The V end was cut by 4 bases, the J end by 4 bases, with 17 bases between. Germline V gene lookup returns CDR1 SGHKS and CDR2 YYEKEE (reference sequence). This clone was recorded once. Its antigen is unknown. The repertoire was sequenced with immunoSEQ multiplex PCR; TCRdb's copy has only in-frame clones and lacks some. The sample yields roughly 80,000 clones, approximately 92% seen once. Sequencing was performed on naive CD4+ T cells from blood. As to subset: CD45RO-negative CD62L-positive naive CD4 T cells. The V and J genes are TRBV5-5 and TRBJ1-1, with D tentatively TRBD1 (5 bases). This receptor was identified in a person between 25 and 70 years old in good health. This CDR3 is CASSPDGGGSTEAFF. In DNA form, the CDR3 reads TGTGCCAGCAGCCCCGATGGGGGGGGAAGCACTGAAGCTTTCTTT.